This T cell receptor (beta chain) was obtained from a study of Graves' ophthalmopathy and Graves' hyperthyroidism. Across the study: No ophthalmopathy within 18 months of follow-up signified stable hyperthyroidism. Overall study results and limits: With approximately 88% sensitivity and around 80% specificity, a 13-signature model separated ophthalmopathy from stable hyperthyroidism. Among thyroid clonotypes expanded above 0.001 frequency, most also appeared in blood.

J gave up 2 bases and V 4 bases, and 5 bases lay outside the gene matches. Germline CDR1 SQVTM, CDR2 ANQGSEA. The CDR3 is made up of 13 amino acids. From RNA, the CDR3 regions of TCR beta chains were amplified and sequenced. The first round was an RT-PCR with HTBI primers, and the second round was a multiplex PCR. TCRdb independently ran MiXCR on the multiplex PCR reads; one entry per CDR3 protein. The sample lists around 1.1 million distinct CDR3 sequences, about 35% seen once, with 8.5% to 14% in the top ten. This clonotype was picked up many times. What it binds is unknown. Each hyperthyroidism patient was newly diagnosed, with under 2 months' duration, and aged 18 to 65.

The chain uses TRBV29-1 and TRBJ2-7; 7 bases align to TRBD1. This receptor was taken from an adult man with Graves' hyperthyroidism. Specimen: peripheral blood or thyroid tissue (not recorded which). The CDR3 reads CSVVQGTAYEQYF. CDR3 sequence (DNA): TGCAGCGTTGTACAGGGGACAGCCTACGAGCAGTACTTC.